The 6 T cell receptor beta chains below come from one sample, sequenced in a study of cytomegalovirus exposure and HLA in healthy donors. The PCR had 60 Vbeta and 13 Jbeta primers. Clones were sequenced by immunoSEQ multiplex PCR, and TCRdb holds only the in-frame ones, with some missing. This table has some 140,000 clones, 75% appearing once. The specimen was PBMCs. All receptors come from a man aged 25-45 years in good health and CMV-seronegative.

In the case of this clone: The sample contains more than one DNA sequence encoding this CDR3. J is TRBJ2-7 and V is TRBV30, with D hard to call. V was cut by 2 bases and J by 4 bases, with 3 bases left in between. Germline-derived CDR1 and CDR2 are GTSNPN and SVGIG (reference sequence). The CDR3 sequence is 10 residues long. As DNA, the CDR3 is TGTGCCTGGAGTCATTACGAGCAGTACTTC. Its translation is CAWSHYEQYF.

This clone was seen a few times. CDR3 sequence: CASSLPGQTYNEQFF. CDR3 sequence (DNA): TGTGCCAGCAGCTTACCGGGACAGACCTACAATGAGCAGTTCTTC. This chain joins TRBV5-5 and TRBJ2-1; TRBD1 aligns across 7 bases. Looked up from germline, CDR1 is SGHKS and CDR2 is YYEKEE (reference sequence). This CDR3 is built from 15 residues. Germline trimming cut 2 bases from V and 2 bases from J; bases unmatched to any gene: 4. Full variable domain (rest looked up from reference TRBV5-5 and TRBJ2-1): DAGVTQSPTHLIKTRGQQVTLRCSPISGHKSVSWYQQVLGQGPQFIFQYYEKEERGRGNFPDRFSARQFPNYSSELNVNALLLGDSALYLCASSLPGQTYNEQFFGPGTRLTVL.

The DNA of the CDR3 is TGTGCCAGCTCAGGCTTGAGCTCCTATAATTCACCCCTCCACTTT. It is translated as CASSGLSSYNSPLHF. The chain employs TRBV27 and TRBJ1-6; D is undetermined. Germline CDR1 is MNHEY and CDR2 is SMNVEV (reference sequence). V was cut by 8 bases and J by 0 bases, with 11 bases left in between. The length of the CDR3 is 15 residues.

This chain joins TRBV6-1 and TRBJ1-2; the match to TRBD1 covers 7 bases. V shed 7 bases and J 3 bases; nucleotides not matched to a gene: 5. In germline, CDR1 is MNHNS, CDR2 SASEGT. There are 13 residues in the CDR3. The CDR3 reads CASTPQGDYGYTF. The CDR3 nucleotides read TGTGCCAGCACCCCCCAGGGGGACTATGGCTACACCTTC.

The CDR3 coding sequence is TGCGCCAGCAGCCAAGATCGGGCAGGGGCGGTCTATGGCTACACCTTC. Translated: CASSQDRAGAVYGYTF. The V call is TRBV4-3, the J call TRBJ1-2; tentatively, D is TRBD1 (6 bases). The germline CDR1 and CDR2 sequences are LGHNA and YSLEER. Trimming shortened V by 0 bases and J by 4 bases, and 15 bases separated the two germline ends. The CDR3 length is 16 residues.

The table lists this clone with a few counts. The chain is built from TRBV7-6 and TRBJ2-7; 9 bases are shared with TRBD1. Germline loops: CDR1 SGHVS, CDR2 FNYEAQ. This CDR3 is 16 amino acids long. V shed 1 base and J 2 bases; nucleotides not matched to a gene: 6. CDR3 in amino acids: CASSLGSGTGTYEQYF. DNA for the CDR3: TGTGCCAGCAGCTTAGGGTCCGGGACAGGGACCTACGAGCAGTACTTC.